The T cell receptor beta chain under discussion was sequenced for a study of blood T cell repertoires in COVID-19. For the study at large: Sources were T cells, B-cell-depleted T cells, or PBMCs; the material itself was cDNA or gDNA.

Germline V gives CDR1 ENHRY, CDR2 SYGVKD. The CDR3 spans 14 residues. With V trimmed by 6 bases and J by 0 bases, 2 bases remained unmatched. Authors' analysis steps: Reference gene primer amplification gave estimated nucleated cell counts. TCRdb's table, derived via immunoSEQ multiplex PCR, lists solely in-frame clones and lacks some. V and J calls and clone size are those listed in that table; D and trimming were worked out from the DNA. The sample carries 120,000 to 150,000 clones, 88% recorded once. This sequence joins TRBV10-3 and TRBJ1-2; TRBD1 matches 9 bases. The origin of this receptor is a human donor in a cohort sampled during active COVID-19. Sequenced: peripheral blood. Here the CDR3 DNA reads TGTGCCATCAGGGGGACAGGGACTAACTATGGCTACACCTTC. Translating gives CAIRGTGTNYGYTF.